The 13 T cell receptor beta chains below were found in one sample sequenced in a study of shared clonotypes between healthy human individuals. Positive CCR7 selection of CD45RO-negative cells yielded the naive CD8 cells, and terminally differentiated effector memory CD45RA+ cells were excluded. Sequencing used immunoSEQ multiplex PCR; TCRdb keeps in-frame clones, though not all of them. The sample holds roughly 2.1 million clones, approximately 94% seen once. Sequencing was performed on naive CD8+ T cells from PBMCs. These TCRs come from a man between 18 and 35 years old in good health. Some clones in this sample may be carry-over from other donors' samples.

This chain uses TRBV27 with TRBJ2-7, with TRBD1 identical over 7 bases. The CDR3 has 14 amino acids. The germline V gene encodes CDR1 MNHEY and CDR2 SMNVEV (reference sequence). The trim removed 5 bases at V and 6 bases at J, leaving 10 bases unmatched. The CDR3 region has the DNA TGTGCCAGCAGTCCACCGGGACAGATTACCGAGCAGTACTTC. This translates into CASSPPGQITEQYF.

The V gene is TRBV9, the J gene TRBJ1-1; D is possibly TRBD1 (6 bases). Deletions cut 3 bases from V and 8 bases from J, with 14 bases between. This CDR3 comprises 13 residues. CDR1 is SGDLS, CDR2 YYNGEE, per germline. CDR3 sequence: CASSETRGPEAFF. The DNA for the CDR3 is TGTGCCAGCAGCGAAACCAGGGGCCCCGAAGCTTTCTTT. Looking up the rest from reference TRBV9 and TRBJ1-1 gives the full variable domain: DSGVTQTPKHLITATGQRVTLRCSPRSGDLSVYWYQQSLDQGLQFLIQYYNGEERAKGNILERFSAQQFPDLHSELNLSSLELGDSALYFCASSETRGPEAFFGQGTRLTVV.

The chain recombines TRBV15 with TRBJ2-7, with 9 bases fitting TRBD1. V gave up 0 bases and J gave up 7 bases; unmatched junction bases: 13. Germline loops: CDR1 LNHNV, CDR2 YYDKDF (reference sequence). The CDR3 runs 17 residues. CDR3 in DNA: TGTGCCACCAGCAGAGATTTGGCCCTAGGACAGGGGAGGGAGCAGTACTTC. This encodes CATSRDLALGQGREQYF.

The chain has TRBV7-9 and TRBJ2-3, with 9 bases that match TRBD2. Germline CDR1 and CDR2: SEHNR and FQNEAQ (reference sequence). The V gene end was trimmed by 0 bases and the J gene end by 6 bases; junction bases not matched to a gene: 7. CDR3 size: 16 residues. CDR3 bases: TGTGCCAGCAGCTTAGCGCGCGGGAGGGCCGGGGATACGCAGTATTTT. Amino acid sequence: CASSLARGRAGDTQYF.

The J gene is TRBJ2-1, the V gene TRBV30, with TRBD1 identical over 7 bases. This CDR3 has 15 residues. V gave up 5 bases and J gave up 5 bases; unmatched junction bases: 12. Per germline, CDR1 GTSNPN and CDR2 SVGIG (reference sequence). This chain's CDR3 is CAWEGQLRTHNEQFF. The CDR3, as DNA: TGTGCCTGGGAGGGACAGTTAAGGACCCACAATGAGCAGTTCTTC.

The chain has TRBV11-2 and TRBJ2-1; the match to TRBD2 covers 9 bases. The V segment lost 2 bases and the J segment 0 bases; nucleotides outside the gene matches: 8. CDR1 is SGHAT and CDR2 is FQNNGV in the germline V gene. The CDR3 runs 18 residues. For the CDR3, the DNA is TGTGCCAGCAGCTTAAGTGCTAGCGGGACGCTCTCCTACAATGAGCAGTTCTTC. Translated, it gives CASSLSASGTLSYNEQFF. Full variable domain (missing parts from reference TRBV11-2 and TRBJ2-1): EAGVAQSPRYKIIEKRQSVAFWCNPISGHATLYWYQQILGQGPKLLIQFQNNGVVDDSQLPKDRFSAERLKGVDSTLKIQPAKLEDSAVYLCASSLSASGTLSYNEQFFGPGTRLTVL.

CDR3 sequence (DNA): TGTGCCAGCAGTCCCACTAGCTTACCATCCAATGAGCAGTTCTTC. This encodes CASSPTSLPSNEQFF. V gene TRBV6-5 combines with J gene TRBJ2-1, with D perhaps TRBD2 (6 bases). The CDR3 is made up of 15 amino acids. Trimming stripped 5 bases from V and 6 bases from J, with 17 bases between. Germline loops: CDR1 MNHEY, CDR2 SVGAGI.

To note about this clone: Other DNA sequences in this specimen translate into the identical CDR3. CDR3 nucleotide sequence: TGTGCCAGCAGCTTAGTTTGGAATGAGCAGTTCTTC. It codes for CASSLVWNEQFF. V and J are TRBV11-2 and TRBJ2-1; D call uncertain. CDR1 SGHAT and CDR2 FQNNGV come from the germline V gene. Trimming removed 1 base at V and 7 bases at J, with 5 bases between. The CDR3 spans 12 residues.

This chain uses TRBV4-1 with TRBJ1-2; 9 bases agree with TRBD1. V shed 2 bases and J 2 bases; nucleotides not matched to a gene: 3. CDR3 length: 15 residues. The germline CDR1 and CDR2 sequences are MGHRA and YSYEKL. CDR3 amino acids: CASSQKTGGNYGYTF. In nucleotides, the CDR3 is TGCGCCAGCAGCCAAAAGACAGGGGGGAACTATGGCTACACCTTC.

A word on this clone: This likely came from a read error, as a far larger clone is one base away. Additional DNA sequences in this sample encode the identical CDR3. The rearrangement links TRBV13 to TRBJ1-1, with D unresolved. The CDR3 length is 13 residues. Trimming took off 0 bases at V and 1 base at J, with 3 bases between the two ends. The V gene's germline CDR1 is PRHDT and CDR2 FYEKMQ (reference sequence). The CDR3 nucleotides read TGTGCCAGCAGCTTAGGGGGGAACACTGAAGCTTTCTTT. It yields the protein CASSLGGNTEAFF.

The chain combines TRBV7-9 with TRBJ2-4; TRBD1 might be the D (6 bases). Trimming stripped 1 base from V and 7 bases from J, with 8 bases between. The V gene's germline CDR1 is SEHNR and CDR2 FQNEAQ (reference sequence). CDR3 length: 13 amino acids. CDR3 DNA: TGTGCCAGCAGCTTAGGACAGGCGAACATTCAGTACTTC. It is translated as CASSLGQANIQYF.

As to this clone: This sample also contains other DNA sequences that code for the same CDR3. This sequence joins TRBV7-9 and TRBJ2-7; D is unclear. V was pared by 5 bases and J by 0 bases, with 8 bases between. The CDR3 sequence is 13 residues long. Germline-derived CDR1 and CDR2 are SEHNR and FQNEAQ (reference sequence). This CDR3 reads CASSPETSYEQYF. The CDR3 DNA reads as TGTGCCAGCAGCCCCGAGACCTCCTACGAGCAGTACTTC.

The chain carries TRBV10-2 and TRBJ2-2, with D unclear. This CDR3 has 13 residues. Trimming removed 4 bases from V and 6 bases from J, with 9 bases in between. The V gene's germline CDR1 is WSHSY and CDR2 SAAADI. CDR3 amino acids: CASSAGMAGELFF. The CDR3 DNA sequence: TGCGCCAGCAGTGCCGGTATGGCCGGGGAGCTGTTTTTT.